A selection of T cell receptor beta chains follows, all from one sample in a study of OX40 agonist ivuxolimab in advanced cancers. Assay used: immunoSEQ multiplex PCR; TCRdb lists only in-frame clones, some missing. The data hold approximately 86,000 clones, with roughly 88% observed a single time. The starting material was CD4+ or CD8+ T cells sorted from blood, obtained in a trial of the OX40 agonist ivuxolimab. The receptor set was obtained from an adult with an advanced solid tumor such as melanoma, head and neck, liver or kidney cancer. The CDR3 runs from the conserved cysteine through the conserved F or W. A D gene is named only where the DNA matches it firmly. Clone sizes are given selectively: once, few, many, or a class where the clone is expanded.

TRBV5-4	once	TRBJ2-5	TRBD2	CASSWTSERQETQYF	TGTGCCAGCAGCTGGACTAGCGAGCGACAAGAGACCCAGTACTTC
TRBV7-5	NA	TRBJ1-3	NA	CARSSPGDTSSSGNTIYF	TGTGCCAGAAGCTCCCCCGGGGACACCTCCTCCTCTGGAAACACCATATATTTT
TRBV6-6	NA	TRBJ1-4	NA	CASTERRTTNEKLFF	TGTGCCAGCACCGAAAGGAGAACAACTAATGAAAAACTGTTTTTT
TRBV6-1	NA	TRBJ2-6	NA	CASRSPGANVLTF	TGTGCCAGCAGGAGCCCTGGGGCCAACGTCCTGACTTTC
TRBV5-8	NA	TRBJ1-5	NA	CASSHTGQPQHF	TGTGCCAGCAGCCACACGGGACAGCCCCAGCATTTT
TRBV5-1	once	TRBJ2-3	NA	CASSSMGTDTQYF	TGCGCCAGCAGTTCAATGGGCACAGATACGCAGTATTTT
TRBV2	few	TRBJ2-7	TRBD2	CASSAPSGTSGEEQYF	TGTGCCAGCAGTGCTCCGTCCGGGACTAGCGGGGAGGAGCAGTACTTC
TRBV7-2	NA	TRBJ2-7	TRBD1	CASSLGPPGQGAYEQYF	TGTGCCAGCAGCTTAGGGCCCCCGGGACAGGGGGCCTACGAGCAGTACTTC
TRBV2	NA	TRBJ2-3	NA	CASSWGEGDTQYF	TGTGCCAGTAGCTGGGGGGAAGGAGATACGCAGTATTTT
TRBV5-1	NA	TRBJ2-5	TRBD2	CASSRTSGGQETQYF	TGCGCCAGCAGTCGTACTAGCGGAGGACAAGAGACCCAGTACTTC
TRBV21-1	NA	TRBJ1-2	NA	CASSKRVGEGGAPYGYTF	TGTGCCAGCAGCAAGAGGGTAGGTGAAGGTGGAGCCCCCTATGGCTACACCTTC
TRBV28	NA	TRBJ2-7	TRBD2	CASTPPTGSLAGVFGYEQYF	TGTGCCAGCACCCCTCCCACGGGCTCACTAGCGGGAGTATTTGGGTACGAGCAGTACTTC
TRBV5-6	NA	TRBJ2-1	TRBD1	CASSRPGQVSYNEQFF	TGTGCCAGCAGCCGCCCGGGACAGGTATCCTACAATGAGCAGTTCTTC
TRBV19	few	TRBJ2-1	TRBD1	CASSRDRVNEQFF	TGTGCCAGTAGTAGGGACAGGGTAAATGAGCAGTTCTTC
TRBV29-1	NA	TRBJ2-1	TRBD1	CSVTTGGSYNEQFF	TGCAGCGTTACGACAGGGGGCTCCTACAATGAGCAGTTCTTC
TRBV19	NA	TRBJ2-1	NA	CASSIGGAGANEQFF	TGTGCCAGTAGTATAGGCGGTGCTGGGGCCAATGAGCAGTTCTTC
TRBV10-2	once	TRBJ1-2	NA	CASSESRVLGYTF	TGCGCCAGCAGTGAGTCGAGGGTTCTGGGCTACACCTTC
TRBV5-1	NA	TRBJ2-5	NA	CASSLDGGIQETQYF	TGCGCCAGCAGCTTGGATGGAGGGATCCAAGAGACCCAGTACTTC
TRBV6-5	NA	TRBJ2-5	NA	CASRGGPGETQYF	TGTGCCAGCAGAGGGGGGCCCGGAGAGACCCAGTACTTC
TRBV28	few	TRBJ2-7	TRBD2	CASSFRASGARRQYF	TGTGCCAGCAGTTTTCGGGCTAGCGGGGCTCGTCGGCAGTACTTC
TRBV28	once	TRBJ1-2	TRBD1	CASSVPSRQGRDGYTF	TGTGCCAGCAGTGTACCGTCAAGACAGGGGAGAGATGGCTACACCTTC
TRBV28	NA	TRBJ2-1	NA	CASSSTRVVQFF	TGTGCCAGCAGTTCAACTAGGGTCGTGCAGTTCTTC
TRBV19	NA	TRBJ1-5	NA	CASSIQGRSNQPQHF	TGTGCCAGTAGTATCCAGGGACGGTCAAATCAGCCCCAGCATTTT
TRBV11-2	NA	TRBJ2-5	NA	CASSPTRGIETQYF	TGTGCCAGCAGCCCGACGAGGGGAATAGAGACCCAGTACTTC
TRBV27	NA	TRBJ2-2	NA	CASRAWGAGELFF	TGTGCCAGCAGAGCGTGGGGGGCCGGGGAGCTGTTTTTT
TRBV27	NA	TRBJ2-5	TRBD1	CASSFLQGAKTQYF	TGTGCCAGCAGTTTTTTACAGGGGGCGAAGACCCAGTACTTC
TRBV19	NA	TRBJ2-1	NA	CASSIGGSSSYNEQFF	TGTGCCAGTAGTATAGGTGGCAGCAGCTCCTACAATGAGCAGTTCTTC
TRBV6-5	NA	TRBJ1-1	NA	CASSGGRWRTEAFF	TGTGCCAGCAGTGGGGGACGTTGGCGAACTGAAGCTTTCTTT
TRBV28	NA	TRBJ2-6	TRBD1	CASSSTGAGANVLTF	TGTGCCAGCAGTTCTACAGGGGCTGGGGCCAACGTCCTGACTTTC
TRBV15	NA	TRBJ1-2	NA	CATSPDRHYGYTF	TGTGCCACCAGTCCTGACAGACACTATGGCTACACCTTC
TRBV5-8	once	TRBJ2-4	TRBD1	CASSLAQGNIQYF	TGTGCCAGCAGCTTGGCACAGGGGAACATTCAGTACTTC
TRBV19	NA	TRBJ1-2	TRBD1	CASSMGTASVYGYTF	TGTGCCAGTAGTATGGGGACAGCCAGTGTCTATGGCTACACCTTC
TRBV29-1	few	TRBJ1-1	NA	CSVEGGNRVDAFF	TGCAGCGTTGAAGGAGGGAACAGGGTAGACGCTTTCTTT
TRBV2	NA	TRBJ2-1	TRBD2	CASTRASGSSNEQFF	TGTGCCAGCACAAGGGCTAGCGGGAGCAGCAATGAGCAGTTCTTC
TRBV12-2	NA	TRBJ2-7	NA	CASRLEEIAGAYEQYF	TGTGCAAGTCGCTTAGAAGAAATTGCGGGAGCCTACGAGCAGTACTTC
TRBV21-1	NA	TRBJ2-1	NA	CASSKSYGLKDYNEQFF	TGTGCCAGCAGCAAATCCTATGGGCTCAAAGACTACAATGAGCAGTTCTTC
TRBV7-2	NA	TRBJ2-1	NA	CASTLRRGHEQFF	TGTGCCAGCACCCTTAGACGGGGGCATGAGCAGTTCTTC
TRBV6-1	NA	TRBJ1-4	NA	CASSIRQATNEKLFF	TGTGCCAGCAGTATCAGACAAGCAACTAATGAAAAACTGTTTTTT
TRBV7-3	NA	TRBJ2-3	NA	CASSPVSSTDTQYF	TGTGCCAGCAGCCCCGTATCGAGCACAGATACGCAGTATTTT
TRBV7-2	NA	TRBJ1-1	TRBD1	CASSSGQGAGTEAFF	TGTGCCAGCAGCTCGGGACAGGGGGCAGGCACTGAAGCTTTCTTT
TRBV28	NA	TRBJ1-6	NA	CASSRGNRVSPLHF	TGTGCCAGCAGCCGGGGTAACAGGGTTTCACCCCTCCACTTT
TRBV10-3	NA	TRBJ2-1	TRBD2	CAISESAGTSGRAYNEQFF	TGTGCCATCAGTGAGTCTGCCGGGACTAGCGGGAGGGCCTACAATGAGCAGTTCTTC
TRBV7-8	NA	TRBJ2-2	NA	CASGHTGSELFF	TGTGCCAGCGGACATACAGGGAGTGAGCTGTTTTTT